This T cell receptor (beta chain) originates from a study of cytomegalovirus exposure and HLA in healthy donors. PCR amplification relied on 60 Vbeta primers (plus 13 Jbeta primers). Using immunoSEQ multiplex PCR, the repertoire was profiled, and TCRdb retains in-frame clones only, with some absent. The sample yields about 140,000 clones, more than 60% seen once. As regards this clone: Antigen unknown.

Regarding the study as a whole: HLA allele associations emerged for around 16,000 TCR beta sequences in a later analysis, at 0.05 false discovery rate. In vitro, a few CMV-associated chains proved specific for CMV antigens. Accurate prediction of most subjects' HLA-A and HLA-B alleles from TCR beta sequences was reported. The investigators catalogued under 200 TCR beta chains as cytomegalovirus-associated.

This CDR3 spans 16 amino acids. The origin of this receptor is a male donor in good health and CMV-seronegative. The sample comprised PBMCs. This rearrangement joins TRBV21-1 to TRBJ2-3; the table names TRBD1, a call not compared with the DNA. TRBV21-1 is a recognized pseudogene. CDR3 nucleotide sequence: TGTGCCAGCAGCAAAAAAGGGACAGGGGGCACAGATACGCAGTATTTT. The encoded protein is CASSKKGTGGTDTQYF.